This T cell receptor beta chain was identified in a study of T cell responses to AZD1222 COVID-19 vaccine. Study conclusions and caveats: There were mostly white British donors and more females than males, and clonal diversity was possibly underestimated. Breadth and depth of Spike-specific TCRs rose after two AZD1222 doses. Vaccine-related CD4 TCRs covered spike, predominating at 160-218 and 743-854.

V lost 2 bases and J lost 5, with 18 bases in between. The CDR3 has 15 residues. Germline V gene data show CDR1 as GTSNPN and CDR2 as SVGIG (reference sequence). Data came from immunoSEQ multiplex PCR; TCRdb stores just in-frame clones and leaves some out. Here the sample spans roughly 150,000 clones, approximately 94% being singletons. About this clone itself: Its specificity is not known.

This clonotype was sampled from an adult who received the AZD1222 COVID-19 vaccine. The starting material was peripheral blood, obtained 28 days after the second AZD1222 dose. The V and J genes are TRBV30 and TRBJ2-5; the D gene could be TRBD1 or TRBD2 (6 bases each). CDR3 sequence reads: CAWSLSLGGLETQYF. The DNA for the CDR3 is TGTGCCTGGAGTCTCTCTTTAGGGGGACTGGAGACCCAGTACTTC. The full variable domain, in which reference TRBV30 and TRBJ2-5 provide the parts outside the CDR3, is SQTIHQWPATLVQPVGSPLSLECTVEGTSNPNLYWYRQAAGRGLQLLFYSVGIGQISSEVPQNLSASRPQDRQFILSSKKLLLSDSGFYLCAWSLSLGGLETQYFGPGTRLLVL.